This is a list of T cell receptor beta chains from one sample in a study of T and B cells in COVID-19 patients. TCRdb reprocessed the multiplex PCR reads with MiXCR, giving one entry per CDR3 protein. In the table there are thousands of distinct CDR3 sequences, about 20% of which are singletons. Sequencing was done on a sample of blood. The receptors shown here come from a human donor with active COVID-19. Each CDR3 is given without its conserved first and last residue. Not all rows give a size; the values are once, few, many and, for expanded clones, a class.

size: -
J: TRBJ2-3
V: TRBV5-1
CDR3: ASSLVRGRDTQY

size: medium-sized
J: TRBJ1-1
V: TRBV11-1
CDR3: ASSLANGWTVNTEAF

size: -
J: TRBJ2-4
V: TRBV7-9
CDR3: ASSLAEVAGYIQY

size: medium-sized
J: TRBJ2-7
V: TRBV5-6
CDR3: ASSLKYEQY

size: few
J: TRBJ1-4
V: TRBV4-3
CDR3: ASSQDKVIAEKLF

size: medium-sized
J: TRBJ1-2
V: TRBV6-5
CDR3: ASSTGGRLYGYT

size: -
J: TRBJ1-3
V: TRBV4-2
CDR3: ASSQEAVRTSGNTIY

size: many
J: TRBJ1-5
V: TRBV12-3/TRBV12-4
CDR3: ASSPGGNQPQH

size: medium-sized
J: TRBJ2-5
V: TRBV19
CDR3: ASSRSRGTQY

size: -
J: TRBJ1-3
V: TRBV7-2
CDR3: ASSLTGQRFLGNTIY

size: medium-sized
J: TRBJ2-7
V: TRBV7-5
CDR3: ISVPEANDGGPFYEQY

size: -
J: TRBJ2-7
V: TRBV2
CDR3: ASSEALAGVVEQY

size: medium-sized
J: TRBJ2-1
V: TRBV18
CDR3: ASSPPRFYGEQF

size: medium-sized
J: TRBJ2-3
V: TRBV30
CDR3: AWSGQGIDTQY

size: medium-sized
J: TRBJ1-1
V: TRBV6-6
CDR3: ASSSGQTYTEAF

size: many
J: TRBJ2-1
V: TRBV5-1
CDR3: ASSLRTSGSGNEQF

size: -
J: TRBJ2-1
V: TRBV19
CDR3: ASSTGTGGSNEQF

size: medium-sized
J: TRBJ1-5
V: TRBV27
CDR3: ASRGRGNQPQH

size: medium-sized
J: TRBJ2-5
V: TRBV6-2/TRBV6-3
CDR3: ASSYLQGRREEGETQY

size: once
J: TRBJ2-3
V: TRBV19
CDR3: ASSIRDRGYGTDTQY

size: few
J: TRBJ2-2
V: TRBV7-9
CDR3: ASSIGTGGELF

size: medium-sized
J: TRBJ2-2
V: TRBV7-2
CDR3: ASSSRTGGELF

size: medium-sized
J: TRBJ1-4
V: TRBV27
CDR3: ASSSNEKLF

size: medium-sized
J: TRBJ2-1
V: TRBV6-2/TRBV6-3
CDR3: ASRLDSYNEQF

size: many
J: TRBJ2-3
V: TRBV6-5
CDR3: ASMWRKSTDTQY

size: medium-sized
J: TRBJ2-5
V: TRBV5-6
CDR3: ASSPLDRRRVEETQY

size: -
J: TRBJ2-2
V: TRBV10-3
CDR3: AISRDRAVGELF

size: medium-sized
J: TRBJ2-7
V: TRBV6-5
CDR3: ASLEAVSYEQY

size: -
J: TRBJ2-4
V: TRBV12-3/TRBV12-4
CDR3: ASSFHNRGLQNLAKNIQY

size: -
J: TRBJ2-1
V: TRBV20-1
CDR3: SASTSGYNEQF

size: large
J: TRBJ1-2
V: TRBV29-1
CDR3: SVEVLGYT

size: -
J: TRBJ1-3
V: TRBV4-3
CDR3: ASSPGREPGNTIY

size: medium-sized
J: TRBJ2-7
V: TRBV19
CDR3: ASSTSGSSYEQY

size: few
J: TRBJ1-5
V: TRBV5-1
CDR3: ASSPGTGGGQPQH

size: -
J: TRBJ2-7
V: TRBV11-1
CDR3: ASRVNPGTTYEQY

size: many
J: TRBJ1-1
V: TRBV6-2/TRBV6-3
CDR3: ASSRTGRGTEAF

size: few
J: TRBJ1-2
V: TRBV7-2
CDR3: ASSLNPDVGYT

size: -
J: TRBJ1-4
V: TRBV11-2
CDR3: ASSLAPNEKLF

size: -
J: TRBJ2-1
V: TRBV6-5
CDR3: ASSSGQGTYNEQF

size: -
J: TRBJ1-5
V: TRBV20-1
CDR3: SATQGGQPQH

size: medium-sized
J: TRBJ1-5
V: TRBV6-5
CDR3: ASSRSGLGNQPQH

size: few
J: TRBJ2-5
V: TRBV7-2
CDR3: ASSLSETQY

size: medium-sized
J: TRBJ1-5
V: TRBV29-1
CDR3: SVGQANQPQH

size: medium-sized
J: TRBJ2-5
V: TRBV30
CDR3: AWSGLTGETQY

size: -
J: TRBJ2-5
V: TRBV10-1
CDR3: ASSESRAAGPHETQY

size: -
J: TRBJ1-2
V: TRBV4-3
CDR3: ASSQDTRGVAGYT

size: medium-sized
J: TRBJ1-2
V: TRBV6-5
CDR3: ASSYPKQGKANYGYT

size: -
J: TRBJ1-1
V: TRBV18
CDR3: ASESAPPGLKNTEAF

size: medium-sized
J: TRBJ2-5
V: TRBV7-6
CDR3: ASSPLAETQY

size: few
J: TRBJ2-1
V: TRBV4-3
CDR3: ASSQDWREGSYNEQF